This T cell receptor (beta chain) was recovered during a study of blood T cell repertoires in COVID-19. Study details: T cells, B-cell-depleted T cells, or PBMCs provided the cDNA or gDNA that served as material.

Researchers sorted participants into cohorts using their self-reported clinical history. Source study methods: From reference gene primer amplification, estimates of nucleated cell counts were derived. Sequencing used immunoSEQ multiplex PCR; TCRdb keeps in-frame clones, though not all of them. The V and J calls and clone size come from that table; D and trimming were worked out from the DNA. The sample lists 270,000 or so clones; around 90% were seen once. Unmatched junction bases numbered 9, after V lost 2 bases and J lost 4 bases. CDR1 is MGHRA and CDR2 is YSYEKL in the germline V gene. The CDR3 loop spans 16 amino acids.

The chain uses TRBV4-1 and TRBJ1-2, with 8 nucleotides matching TRBD1. Sequencing was performed on PBMCs or T cells enriched from blood (not recorded which). The receptor's source is a woman between 35 and 50 years old with acute COVID-19. CDR3 coding DNA: TGCGCCAGCAGCCAAAGCGGACAGGGTAATTTCTATGGCTACACCTTC. It yields the protein CASSQSGQGNFYGYTF.